This TCR beta chain was sequenced for a study of T cell changes during pregnancy in multiple sclerosis. Only in-frame clones appear in the TCRdb table, and some are missing; sequencing was by immunoSEQ multiplex PCR. The sample yields 38,000 or so clones, about nine tenths seen once. The sequence was collected from a female donor with multiple sclerosis, enrolled in a pregnancy study. The source was CD4+ T cells from peripheral blood mononuclear cells, collected in the third trimester of pregnancy.

The CDR3 loop reads CASIAETYEQYF. The CDR3, as DNA: TGTGCCAGCATTGCGGAAACCTACGAGCAGTACTTC. The genes are TRBV28 and TRBJ2-7; D gene uncertain. CDR1 is MDHEN and CDR2 is SYDVKM in the germline V gene. The CDR3 consists of 12 residues. Trimming cost V 7 bases and J 2 bases, with 9 bases left between them. Supplemented by reference TRBV28 and TRBJ2-7, the full variable domain reads DVKVTQSSRYLVKRTGEKVFLECVQDMDHENMFWYRQDPGLGLRLIYFSYDVKMKEKGDIPEGYSVSREKKERFSLILESASTNQTSMYLCASIAETYEQYFGPGTRLTVT.